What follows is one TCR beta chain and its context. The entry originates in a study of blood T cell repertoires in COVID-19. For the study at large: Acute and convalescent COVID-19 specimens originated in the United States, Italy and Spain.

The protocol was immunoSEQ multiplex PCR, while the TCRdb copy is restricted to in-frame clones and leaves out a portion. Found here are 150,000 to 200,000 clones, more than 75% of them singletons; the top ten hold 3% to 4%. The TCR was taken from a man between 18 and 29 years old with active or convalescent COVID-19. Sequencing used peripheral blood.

In nucleotides, the CDR3 is TGTGCCAGCAGTGAAAGGGGGTTCTCTGGAAACACCATATATTTT. Its protein is CASSERGFSGNTIYF. V usage is TRBV6-1 and J usage is TRBJ1-3, with D tentatively TRBD1 (6 bases). Germline V CDR1 and CDR2: MNHNS, SASEGT. CDR3 length equals 15 residues. The ends were cut back, 2 bases at V and 0 bases at J, with 8 bases in the middle.